The 28 T cell receptor beta chains listed next were all sequenced from one sample in a study of T cells in Graves' hyperthyroidism and ophthalmopathy. The TCR beta CDR3 regions underwent amplification using RNA transcripts as the source. HTBI primers were used for first-round RT-PCR of the TCR CDR3. TCRdb re-derived calls from the multiplex PCR reads in MiXCR, one entry per CDR3 protein. This repertoire shows around 300,000 distinct CDR3 sequences, approximately 20% found once; its top ten account for over 55%. The sequenced sample was blood. The receptors stem from a man aged 25 to 40 with Graves' ophthalmopathy.

In this sample, this clonotype turned up a few times. The chain carries TRBV27 and TRBJ1-4; possibly TRBD1 for D (5 bases). V shed 5 bases and J shed 3 bases, with 13 bases lying between them. Germline V gene data show CDR1 as MNHEY and CDR2 as SMNVEV (reference sequence). The CDR3 has 15 amino acids. The CDR3 sequence is CASSRGGSPNEKLFF. The CDR3 nucleotides are TGTGCCAGCAGTCGCGGGGGGTCCCCTAATGAAAAACTGTTTTTT.

The chain employs TRBV6-1 and TRBJ1-1; no reliable D call. There are 15 residues in the CDR3. With 6 bases removed from V and 1 base from J, the gap between germline ends came to 15 bases. Germline-derived CDR1 and CDR2 are MNHNS and SASEGT. The CDR3 protein is CASRRLLTSNTEAFF. In DNA form, the CDR3 reads TGTGCCAGCAGGCGCCTTCTTACATCGAACACTGAAGCTTTCTTT.

This clonotype was counted at least ten times. This chain connects TRBV28 to TRBJ2-7, with TRBD2 identical over 12 bases. Unmatched junction bases numbered 7, after V lost 8 bases and J lost 2 bases. This CDR3 is built from 15 residues. The germline V gene encodes CDR1 MDHEN and CDR2 SYDVKM. The CDR3 DNA follows: TGTGCCAGCGGAGACCCTAGCGGGAGGGCCTACGAGCAGTACTTC. This translates into CASGDPSGRAYEQYF.

The chain recombines TRBV24-1 with TRBJ2-5; no clear D gene. The length of the CDR3 is 15 residues. CDR1 and CDR2 (germline): KGHDR, SFDVKD. V was trimmed by 3 bases and J by 0 bases, leaving 10 bases between them. The DNA of the CDR3 is TGTGCCACCAGTGATCTCCAACACAACCAAGAGACCCAGTACTTC. It translates to CATSDLQHNQETQYF.

The rearrangement links TRBV7-9 to TRBJ2-1; 7 bases match TRBD2. CDR1 SEHNR and CDR2 FQNEAQ come from the germline V gene (reference sequence). Unmatched junction bases numbered 8, after V lost 7 bases and J lost 2 bases. The CDR3 totals 15 residues. CDR3 coding DNA: TGTGCCAGCACCCTAGTGGGGAGGGCCTACAATGAGCAGTTCTTC. Its protein is CASTLVGRAYNEQFF.

This clonotype came up a few times. The chain joins TRBV7-8 to TRBJ1-6, with a weak D call TRBD1 (6 bases). This CDR3 region has 15 residues. V lost 2 bases and J lost 4, with 9 bases in between. Germline V CDR1 and CDR2: SGHVS, FQNEAQ. The CDR3 nucleotides read TGTGCCAGCAGCTTACGGGGGGCTTATAATTCACCCCTCCACTTT. Protein: CASSLRGAYNSPLHF. Drawing the rest from reference TRBV7-8 and TRBJ1-6, the complete variable domain is GAGVSQSPRYKVAKRGQDVALRCDPISGHVSLFWYQQALGQGPEFLTYFQNEAQLDKSGLPSDRFFAERPEGSVSTLKIQRTQQEDSAVYLCASSLRGAYNSPLHFGNGTRLTVT.

Remarks on this clonotype: An end of the junction differs from the germline gene, which may be a read error. The V and J genes are TRBV6-1 and TRBJ1-5, with D maybe TRBD1 (6 bases). Germline V gene sequence: CDR1 MNHNS, CDR2 SASEGT. The CDR3 has 14 residues. The CDR3 DNA reads TGCGCCATTTCACAGGGATTCGGCAATCAGCCCCAGCATTTT. Translated: CAISQGFGNQPQHF.

At least ten counts were recorded for this clonotype. The rearrangement links TRBV18 to TRBJ1-5; D is ambiguous. The CDR3 has 14 residues. The V gene lost 0 bases and the J gene lost 2 bases, with 5 bases spanning the gap. The V gene's germline CDR1 is KGHSH and CDR2 LQKENI. The CDR3 here is CASSPPAGNQPQHF. CDR3 sequence (DNA): TGTGCCAGCTCACCACCGGCGGGCAATCAGCCCCAGCATTTT. Using reference TRBV18 and TRBJ1-5 for the parts outside the CDR3, the full variable domain is NAGVMQNPRHLVRRRGQEARLRCSPMKGHSHVYWYRQLPEEGLKFMVYLQKENIIDESGMPKERFSAEFPKEGPSILRIQQVVRGDSAAYFCASSPPAGNQPQHFGDGTRLSIL.

The chain has TRBV6-6 and TRBJ2-7; TRBD1 might be the D (5 bases). V was pared by 0 bases and J by 2 bases, with 20 bases between. Germline values: CDR1 MNHNY, CDR2 SVGAGI (reference sequence). CDR3 length equals 18 residues. The CDR3 DNA reads TGTGCCAGCAGTTACTCGATACCGACAGCTCGCTACACCTACGAGCAGTACTTC. Translating it yields CASSYSIPTARYTYEQYF.

At least ten counts were recorded for this clonotype. V gene TRBV19 combines with J gene TRBJ1-1; D uncertain. CDR3 size: 16 residues. Germline V CDR1 and CDR2: LNHDA, SQIVND (reference sequence). Trimming shortened V by 1 base and J by 7 bases, and 19 bases separated the two germline ends. The CDR3, as DNA: TGTGCCAGTAGTATAGGGCGGAGGAGAGTGGGGAGTGAAGCTTTCTTT. This codes for CASSIGRRRVGSEAFF.

This clonotype was detected only a few times. The chain has TRBV12-3 or TRBV12-4 and TRBJ1-5; the D is unclear. V was clipped by 4 bases and J by 4 bases, with 8 bases between them. The CDR3 contains 13 residues. The CDR3 nucleotides are TGTGCCAGCAGTTCCCGTGGAAATCAGCCCCAGCATTTT. Translation gives CASSSRGNQPQHF.

This clonotype was observed many times. This sequence joins TRBV9 and TRBJ1-1; D is undetermined. The CDR3 spans 16 residues. The germline V gene encodes CDR1 SGDLS and CDR2 YYNGEE. Trimming removed 0 bases at V and 0 bases at J, with 12 bases between. The CDR3 loop is CASSVGLGGMNTEAFF. The CDR3, as DNA: TGTGCCAGCAGCGTAGGTTTGGGAGGGATGAACACTGAAGCTTTCTTT.

V and J are TRBV4-2 and TRBJ2-2; D might be TRBD2 (6 bases). Trimming shortened V by 0 bases and J by 0 bases, and 8 bases separated the two germline ends. There are 16 residues in the CDR3. The germline CDR1 and CDR2 sequences are LGHNA and YNFKEQ. CDR3 sequence: CASSQDGGTNTGELFF. The CDR3 nucleotides read TGTGCCAGCAGCCAAGATGGCGGGACGAACACCGGGGAGCTGTTTTTT.

This clonotype was counted at least ten times. The chain combines TRBV7-2 with TRBJ2-3; TRBD2 matches 14 bases. CDR1 is SGHTA, CDR2 FQGNSA, per germline. The V segment lost 5 bases and the J segment 6 bases; nucleotides outside the gene matches: 7. The CDR3 has 16 residues. The CDR3 nucleotides are TGTGCCAGCAGCATCGCCGGGACTAGCGGGAGCGATACGCAGTATTTT. Translated, it gives CASSIAGTSGSDTQYF.

This sequence joins TRBV3-1 and TRBJ2-1; 14 bases are a match to TRBD2. V lost 4 bases, J lost 6 bases, and 8 bases stayed unmatched. The CDR3 is 17 amino acids. The germline V gene has CDR1 LGHDT and CDR2 YNNKEL (reference sequence). Here the CDR3 reads CASSLYSGTSGGNEQFF. DNA of the CDR3: TGTGCCAGCAGCCTTTACTCCGGGACTAGCGGGGGCAATGAGCAGTTCTTC.

This clonotype has a count of ten or more. The V and J genes are TRBV20-1 and TRBJ1-2; D possibly corresponds to TRBD1 (6 bases). V was cut by 3 bases and J by 0 bases, with 14 bases left in between. This CDR3 contains 15 residues. The germline V gene has CDR1 DFQATT and CDR2 SNEGSKA (reference sequence). In DNA, the CDR3 is TGCAGTGCTAGCCCTCTCGACAGGCCTAACTATGGCTACACCTTC. Protein sequence: CSASPLDRPNYGYTF.

The V call is TRBV6-4, the J call TRBJ2-1; D unclear. This CDR3 spans 14 amino acids. Germline V CDR1 and CDR2: MRHNA, SNTAGT. V was pared by 5 bases and J by 5 bases, with 13 bases between. CDR3 in amino acids: CASSYSADHNEQFF. The CDR3 DNA sequence: TGTGCCAGCAGTTATTCGGCAGACCACAATGAGCAGTTCTTC.

This clonotype has just a few counts. The gene calls are TRBV6-1 and TRBJ2-1; D unresolved. CDR1 is MNHNS, CDR2 SASEGT, per germline. Trimming shortened V by 5 bases and J by 0 bases, and 11 bases separated the two germline ends. CDR3 length equals 15 residues. The CDR3 protein is CASSMDRSSYNEQFF. Written as DNA, the CDR3 is TGTGCCAGCAGTATGGACCGCAGCTCCTACAATGAGCAGTTCTTC.

This clonotype was detected a few times. The chain recombines TRBV12-3 or TRBV12-4 with TRBJ1-3, with TRBD1 as a possible D gene (5 bases). The CDR3 runs to 15 residues. The V end lost 3 bases, the J end lost 0 bases, and 9 bases lay between the germline ends. The CDR3 DNA sequence: TGTGCCAGCAGTTTCGGGGGGAACTCTGGAAACACCATATATTTT. This codes for CASSFGGNSGNTIYF.

The V call is TRBV11-2, the J call TRBJ2-7; TRBD2 agrees at 12 bases. The CDR3 runs 23 residues. J was trimmed by 3 bases and V by 2 bases; bases with no gene match: 26. The germline V gene has CDR1 SGHAT and CDR2 FQNNGV. CDR3 amino acids: CASSLRLLDGVSAGLAGLYEQYF. The CDR3 nucleotides are TGTGCCAGCAGCTTACGTTTGTTGGACGGGGTGTCGGCGGGACTAGCGGGCCTCTACGAGCAGTACTTC. Combining the CDR3 with reference TRBV11-2 and TRBJ2-7 gives the whole variable domain EAGVAQSPRYKIIEKRQSVAFWCNPISGHATLYWYQQILGQGPKLLIQFQNNGVVDDSQLPKDRFSAERLKGVDSTLKIQPAKLEDSAVYLCASSLRLLDGVSAGLAGLYEQYFGPGTRLTVT.

The chain joins TRBV2 to TRBJ2-5; 7 positions agree with TRBD1. Germline lookup yields CDR1 SNHLY and CDR2 FYNNEI. Unmatched junction bases numbered 8, after V lost 6 bases and J lost 4 bases. CDR3 length equals 14 residues. The CDR3 DNA is TGTGCCAGCAGGAACCAACAGGGGTCAGAGACCCAGTACTTC. Its protein product is CASRNQQGSETQYF. The complete variable domain, with remaining parts taken from reference TRBV2 and TRBJ2-5, reads EPEVTQTPSHQVTQMGQEVILRCVPISNHLYFYWYRQILGQKVEFLVSFYNNEISEKSEIFDDQFSVERPDGSNFTLKIRSTKLEDSAMYFCASRNQQGSETQYFGPGTRLLVL.

The table lists this clonotype with a few counts. V gene TRBV14 combines with J gene TRBJ1-2; D call uncertain. V lost 4 bases and J 6 bases, leaving 18 bases between the germline ends. Germline CDR1 reads SGHDN; CDR2 reads FVKESK. The CDR3 is 15 residues long. CDR3 sequence reads: CASSPYRTERDGYTF. The CDR3 DNA sequence: TGTGCCAGCAGCCCGTACAGAACAGAACGGGATGGCTACACCTTC.

With regard to this clonotype: A junction end diverges from the germline sequence, so it may reflect a read error. V usage is TRBV7-9 and J usage is TRBJ2-4; D assignment may be TRBD1 or TRBD2 (5 bases each). Germline V CDR1 and CDR2: SEHNR, FQNEAQ (reference sequence). The CDR3 runs 17 residues. The CDR3 protein is CASSHDSSGIARNIQYF. The CDR3 region has the DNA TGTGCCAGCAGCCACGACAGTTCGGGGATAGCCAGAAACATTCAGTACTTC.

V usage is TRBV19 and J usage is TRBJ2-3; D is perhaps TRBD2 (6 bases). V dropped 3 bases and J dropped 2 bases, with 12 bases sitting between them. Germline V CDR1 and CDR2: LNHDA, SQIVND (reference sequence). The CDR3 runs 15 residues. The DNA for the CDR3 is TGTGCCAGTAGTATTGGGCGGGGCGACACAGATACGCAGTATTTT. Its translation is CASSIGRGDTDTQYF.

This clonotype was detected a few times. The chain carries TRBV13 and TRBJ1-1, with no clear D. Per the germline V gene, CDR1 is PRHDT and CDR2 is FYEKMQ (reference sequence). This CDR3 is 17 amino acids long. With 5 bases removed from V and 4 bases from J, the gap between germline ends came to 23 bases. CDR3 protein: CASSPRWQARAGTEAFF. Written as DNA, the CDR3 is TGTGCCAGCAGCCCTCGATGGCAGGCTCGGGCTGGCACTGAAGCTTTCTTT.

The sample holds many counts of this clonotype. The V gene is TRBV11-2, the J gene TRBJ2-3; D could derive from TRBD1 or TRBD2 (5 bases each). Germline lookup yields CDR1 SGHAT and CDR2 FQNNGV. Trimming left V 5 bases short and J 4 bases short, with 19 bases between. The CDR3 runs to 16 residues. CDR3: CASSATGTIRPDTQYF. In nucleotides, the CDR3 is TGTGCCAGCAGCGCAACCGGGACGATCAGGCCAGATACGCAGTATTTT.

The rearrangement joins TRBV30 to TRBJ1-4; weak D call: TRBD1 (5 bases). The CDR3 is 12 residues long. Trimming removed 4 bases from V and 8 bases from J, with 11 bases in between. Germline V gene data show CDR1 as GTSNPN and CDR2 as SVGIG (reference sequence). CDR3 sequence (DNA): TGTGCCTGGAATAGGGGAGAGGAAAAACTGTTTTTT. It yields the protein CAWNRGEEKLFF.

The chain recombines TRBV6-1 with TRBJ2-1, with TRBD2 matching 7 bases. The CDR3 is made up of 16 amino acids. The germline gives CDR1 MNHNS, CDR2 SASEGT. J gave up 2 bases and V 0 bases, and 4 bases lay outside the gene matches. The CDR3 here is CASSEASAGAYNEQFF. The CDR3 bases are TGTGCCAGCAGTGAAGCGTCTGCGGGAGCCTACAATGAGCAGTTCTTC.